This TCR beta chain originates from a study of monozygotic twins with inflammatory bowel disease. TCRdb reanalyzed the 5' RACE reads and collapses them to one entry per CDR3 protein, without DNA. The specimen's table records 150,000 to 200,000 distinct CDR3 sequences. The CDR3 has 16 residues. From germline, CDR1 is SEHNR and CDR2 FQNEAQ (reference sequence). The clonotype comes from a human donor with ulcerative colitis or Crohn's disease, or a healthy co-twin of an affected twin (not recorded which). The sample taken for sequencing was blood. The chain couples TRBV7-9 to TRBJ2-7; TCRdb lists TRBD1, though no DNA is available to test this call. This CDR3 is CASSLDRGRLINEQYF.